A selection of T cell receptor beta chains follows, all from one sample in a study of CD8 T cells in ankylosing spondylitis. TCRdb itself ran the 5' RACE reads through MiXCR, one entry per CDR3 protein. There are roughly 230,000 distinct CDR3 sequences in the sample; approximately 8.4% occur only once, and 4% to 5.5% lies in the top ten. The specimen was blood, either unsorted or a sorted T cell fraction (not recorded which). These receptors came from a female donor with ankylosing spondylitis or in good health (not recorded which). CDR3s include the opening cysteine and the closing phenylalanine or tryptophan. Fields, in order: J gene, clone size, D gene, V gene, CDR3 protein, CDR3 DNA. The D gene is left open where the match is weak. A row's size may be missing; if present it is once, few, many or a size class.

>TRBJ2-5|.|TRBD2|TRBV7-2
CASSLGRQREVETQYF
TGTGCCAGCAGCTTAGGACGCCAGCGGGAGGTTGAGACCCAGTACTTC
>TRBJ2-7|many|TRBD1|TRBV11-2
CASSLERWGQRVTLPDEQYF
TGTGCCAGCAGCTTAGAGCGGTGGGGACAGAGGGTAACCTTACCCGACGAGCAGTACTTC
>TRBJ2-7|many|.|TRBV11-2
CASSSGYQVYEQYF
TGTGCCAGCAGCTCGGGGTATCAGGTCTACGAGCAGTACTTC
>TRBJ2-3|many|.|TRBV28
CASGQTTFTDTQYF
TGTGCCAGCGGTCAGACAACCTTCACAGATACGCAGTATTTT
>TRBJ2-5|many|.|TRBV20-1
CSAREAGLETQYF
TGCAGTGCTAGAGAGGCGGGGCTGGAGACCCAGTACTTC
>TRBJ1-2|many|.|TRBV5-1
CASSHPGEGYGYTF
TGCGCCAGCAGCCACCCAGGGGAGGGCTATGGCTACACCTTC
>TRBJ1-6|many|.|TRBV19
CASTPVVRDSPLHF
TGTGCCAGTACCCCGGTGGTCCGGGATTCACCCCTCCACTTT
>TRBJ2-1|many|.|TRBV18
CASSPSGDEQFF
TGTGCCAGCTCACCATCGGGCGATGAGCAGTTCTTC
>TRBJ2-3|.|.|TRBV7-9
CASTEPGPDTQYF
TGTGCCAGCACCGAGCCCGGGCCGGATACGCAGTATTTT
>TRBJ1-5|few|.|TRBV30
CAWNPPGQPQHF
TGTGCCTGGAATCCCCCGGGTCAGCCCCAGCATTTT
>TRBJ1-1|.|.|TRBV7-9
CASSLEPTLAGGTEAFF
TGTGCCAGCAGCTTAGAGCCGACCCTCGCGGGGGGGACTGAAGCTTTCTTT
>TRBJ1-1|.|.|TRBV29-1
CSPRFGNTEAFF
TGCAGCCCTCGATTTGGGAACACTGAAGCTTTCTTT
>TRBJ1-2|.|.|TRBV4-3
CASSQDSMAGRLNGYTF
TGCGCCAGCAGCCAAGATTCAATGGCAGGGCGGCTTAATGGCTACACCTTC
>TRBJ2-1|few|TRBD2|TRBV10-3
CAISESGLAGGLNEQFF
TGTGCCATCAGTGAGTCGGGACTAGCGGGAGGGTTAAATGAGCAGTTCTTC
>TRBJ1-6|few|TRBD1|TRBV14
CASSQGGQVLNSPLHF
TGTGCCAGCAGCCAAGGGGGACAGGTTCTCAATTCACCCCTCCACTTT
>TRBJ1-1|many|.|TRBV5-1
CASSLPGPNTEAFF
TGCGCCAGCAGCTTGCCTGGGCCTAACACTGAAGCTTTCTTT
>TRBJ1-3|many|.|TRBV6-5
CASSHNRGSSGNTIYF
TGTGCCAGCAGTCACAATAGGGGGAGCTCTGGAAACACCATATATTTT
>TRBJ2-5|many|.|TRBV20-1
CSARDGREMETQYF
TGCAGTGCTAGAGATGGAAGGGAGATGGAGACCCAGTACTTC
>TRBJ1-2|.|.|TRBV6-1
CANCARESNYGYTF
TGTGCCAACTGCGCCCGGGAGTCTAACTATGGCTACACCTTC
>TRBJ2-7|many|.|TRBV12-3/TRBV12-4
CASSSSDFGGYEQYF
TGTGCCAGCAGTTCCTCAGACTTTGGAGGCTACGAGCAGTACTTC
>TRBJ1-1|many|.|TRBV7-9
CASSPGMNTEAFF
TGTGCCAGCAGCCCTGGAATGAACACTGAAGCTTTCTTT
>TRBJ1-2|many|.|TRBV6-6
CASSSDGPTYTF
TGTGCCAGCAGTTCGGACGGACCGACGTACACCTTC
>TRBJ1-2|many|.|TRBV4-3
CASSQGPGAHGYTF
TGCGCCAGCAGCCAAGGCCCAGGGGCCCATGGCTACACCTTC
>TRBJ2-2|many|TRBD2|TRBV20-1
CSAAPLTSGRITGELFF
TGCAGTGCTGCCCCGCTGACTAGCGGGAGGATCACCGGGGAGCTGTTTTTT
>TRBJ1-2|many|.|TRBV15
CATSRGGVGEYGYTF
TGTGCCACCAGCAGAGGAGGGGTCGGGGAGTATGGCTACACCTTC
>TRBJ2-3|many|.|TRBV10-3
CATKGAGSTDTQYF
TGTGCCACGAAGGGTGCGGGTAGCACAGATACGCAGTATTTT
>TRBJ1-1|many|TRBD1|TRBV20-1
CSAGRQGGTEAFF
TGCAGTGCTGGCCGACAGGGAGGCACTGAAGCTTTCTTT
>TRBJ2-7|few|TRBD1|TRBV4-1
CASSLNPGQVYEQYF
TGCGCCAGCAGCCTAAACCCGGGACAGGTGTACGAGCAGTACTTC
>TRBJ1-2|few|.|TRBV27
CASSLSGLANYGYTF
TGTGCCAGCAGTTTATCTGGTTTAGCTAACTATGGCTACACCTTC
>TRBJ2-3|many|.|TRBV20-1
CSAFSSPFTDTQYF
TGCAGTGCCTTCTCTAGCCCCTTCACAGATACGCAGTATTTT
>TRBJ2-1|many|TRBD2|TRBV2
CASSEIVAGGEQFF
TGTGCCAGCAGTGAGATCGTAGCGGGAGGTGAGCAGTTCTTC
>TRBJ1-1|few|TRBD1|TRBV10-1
CASTPDRGTKAFF
TGCGCCAGCACCCCAGACAGGGGAACCAAAGCTTTCTTT
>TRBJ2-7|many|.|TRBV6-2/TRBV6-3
CASSSPGSDYEQYF
TGTGCCAGCAGCTCCCCCGGGTCCGACTACGAGCAGTACTTC
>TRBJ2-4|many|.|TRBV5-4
CASSQTGRPKNIQYF
TGTGCCAGCAGCCAGACAGGGAGGCCCAAAAACATTCAGTACTTC
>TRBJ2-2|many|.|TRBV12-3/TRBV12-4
CASSLARVNGELFF
TGTGCCAGCAGTTTAGCACGGGTAAACGGGGAGCTGTTTTTT
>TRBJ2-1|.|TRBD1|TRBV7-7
CASSPLGTGVHNEQFF
TGTGCCAGCAGCCCACTCGGGACAGGGGTCCACAATGAGCAGTTCTTC
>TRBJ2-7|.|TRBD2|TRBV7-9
CASSFSTSGTSYEQYF
TGTGCCAGCAGCTTTTCGACTAGCGGGACGTCCTACGAGCAGTACTTC
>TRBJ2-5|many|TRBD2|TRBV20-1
CSASGLAGETQYF
TGCAGTGCTTCCGGACTAGCGGGAGAGACCCAGTACTTC
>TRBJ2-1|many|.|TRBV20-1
CSARSTVNEQFF
TGCAGTGCTAGGTCGACAGTCAATGAGCAGTTCTTC
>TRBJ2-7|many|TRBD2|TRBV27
CASTSLAGHYEQYF
TGTGCCAGCACCTCCCTAGCGGGCCACTACGAGCAGTACTTC
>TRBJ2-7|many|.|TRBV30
CAWSVGSYEQYF
TGTGCCTGGAGTGTAGGGTCCTACGAGCAGTACTTC
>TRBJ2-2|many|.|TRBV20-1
CSARSKNTGELFF
TGCAGTGCTAGAAGCAAGAACACCGGGGAGCTGTTTTTT
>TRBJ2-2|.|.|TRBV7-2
CASSSRGRANTGELFF
TGTGCCAGCAGCTCCCGAGGGCGAGCGAACACCGGGGAGCTGTTTTTT